This entry lists 13 T cell receptor beta chains sequenced from one sample in a study of T-cell memory formation after mild COVID-19. TCRdb fed the 5' RACE reads into MiXCR, producing one record per CDR3 protein. The sample has approximately 50,000 distinct CDR3 sequences; approximately 9.1% are singletons. The sample comprised PBMCs or a T cell subset sorted from them (not recorded which). These receptors were taken from an adult woman who had mild COVID-19 (a few samples of this study predate the infection). Cell type and time point are not known.

This clonotype was recorded many times. The V gene is TRBV5-1, the J gene TRBJ2-5; 9 bases are shared with TRBD1. Germline lookup yields CDR1 SGHRS and CDR2 YFSETQ. Trimming removed 4 bases from V and 4 bases from J; junction bases left unmatched: 11. There are 16 residues in the CDR3. CDR3 sequence: CASSLGQGNVGETQYF. The CDR3 nucleotides read TGCGCCAGCAGCCTTGGACAGGGGAATGTAGGAGAGACCCAGTACTTC.

This clonotype appeared many times. The chain combines TRBV9 with TRBJ2-3; 8 bases align to TRBD1. V was pared by 0 bases and J by 0 bases, with 6 bases of the junction left unmatched. Germline V CDR1 and CDR2: SGDLS, YYNGEE. There are 17 residues in the CDR3. The CDR3: CASSVDGTGSSTDTQYF. The CDR3 nucleotides read TGTGCCAGCAGCGTAGATGGGACAGGCTCTAGCACAGATACGCAGTATTTT. The full variable domain, its missing parts supplied by reference TRBV9 and TRBJ2-3, is DSGVTQTPKHLITATGQRVTLRCSPRSGDLSVYWYQQSLDQGLQFLIQYYNGEERAKGNILERFSAQQFPDLHSELNLSSLELGDSALYFCASSVDGTGSSTDTQYFGPGTRLTVL.

This clonotype was seen at least ten times. This chain uses TRBV11-1 with TRBJ2-3; D uncertain. Germline values: CDR1 SGHAT, CDR2 FQDESV (reference sequence). There are 11 residues in the CDR3. V was trimmed by 4 bases and J by 4 bases, leaving 3 bases between them. CDR3 sequence: CASSSSDTQYF. The DNA for the CDR3 is TGTGCCAGCAGCTCCTCAGATACGCAGTATTTT.

This chain connects TRBV18 to TRBJ2-7; D is undetermined. Germline lookup yields CDR1 KGHSH and CDR2 LQKENI. There are 13 residues in the CDR3. Trimming shortened V by 2 bases and J by 3 bases, and 8 bases separated the two germline ends. The CDR3 DNA reads TGTGCCAGCTCACCATCACAGTACTACGAGCAGTACTTC. Translating it yields CASSPSQYYEQYF. The variable domain in full, completed from reference TRBV18 and TRBJ2-7, reads NAGVMQNPRHLVRRRGQEARLRCSPMKGHSHVYWYRQLPEEGLKFMVYLQKENIIDESGMPKERFSAEFPKEGPSILRIQQVVRGDSAAYFCASSPSQYYEQYFGPGTRLTVT.

This clonotype was counted at least ten times. This chain uses TRBV24-1 with TRBJ2-7; D is perhaps TRBD1 (6 bases). The germline V and J ends were trimmed by 4 bases and 4 bases, with 10 bases remaining between them. CDR3 length equals 13 residues. Germline assignment: CDR1 KGHDR and CDR2 SFDVKD. In nucleotides, the CDR3 is TGTGCCACCAGTGAAGGGGGAAGGTACGAGCAGTACTTC. Amino acids: CATSEGGRYEQYF.

The chain couples TRBV5-1 to TRBJ2-3, with TRBD1 matching over 8 bases. The CDR3 runs to 17 residues. Trimming at V came to 0 bases and at J to 2 bases, leaving 8 bases not matched to a gene. Germline V lookup: CDR1 SGHRS, CDR2 YFSETQ. CDR3 DNA: TGCGCCAGCAGCTTGGCCCGTGGACAGGGCCCCACAGATACGCAGTATTTT. Translation gives CASSLARGQGPTDTQYF.

This clonotype turned up a few times. This sequence joins TRBV12-3 or TRBV12-4 and TRBJ2-1; TRBD1 matches at 8 bases. V dropped 2 bases and J dropped 7; count of bases not matched to a gene: 7. The CDR3 is 15 amino acids. Here the CDR3 DNA reads TGTGCCAGCAGTTTAACCGGACAGGGATTAAATGAGCAGTTCTTC. This gives the protein CASSLTGQGLNEQFF.

CDR3: CASSVRLAASQETQYF. The DNA of the CDR3 is TGTGCCAGCAGCGTGCGACTAGCGGCCTCCCAAGAGACCCAGTACTTC. The gene calls are TRBV7-2 and TRBJ2-5, with 9 bases identical to TRBD2. V shed 5 bases, J shed 1 base, and the junction held 8 bases outside the gene matches. Per the germline V gene, CDR1 is SGHTA and CDR2 is FQGNSA. There are 16 residues in the CDR3.

This clonotype was detected only a few times. The genes are TRBV11-1 and TRBJ2-2, with 9 bases aligning to TRBD2. CDR3 length: 14 amino acids. Germline V gene sequence: CDR1 SGHAT, CDR2 FQDESV (reference sequence). V shed 5 bases, J shed 5 bases, and the junction held 3 bases outside the gene matches. DNA for the CDR3: TGTGCCAGCAGCGGAACTAGCGGGACCGGGGAGCTGTTTTTT. Translation gives CASSGTSGTGELFF. The complete variable domain, with remaining parts taken from reference TRBV11-1 and TRBJ2-2, reads EAEVAQSPRYKITEKSQAVAFWCDPISGHATLYWYRQILGQGPELLVQFQDESVVDDSQLPKDRFSAERLKGVDSTLKIQPAELGDSAMYLCASSGTSGTGELFFGEGSRLTVL.

This clonotype has more than one count but fewer than ten. The rearrangement uses TRBV6-1 and TRBJ1-5; 9 nucleotides agree with TRBD1. The CDR3 runs to 15 residues. V lost 2 bases, J lost 7 bases, and 6 bases stayed unmatched. Germline assignment: CDR1 MNHNS and CDR2 SASEGT. The CDR3 spells CASSEFMGQGQPQHF. CDR3 DNA: TGTGCCAGCAGTGAATTTATGGGACAGGGACAGCCCCAGCATTTT.

The sample holds many counts of this clonotype. The chain links TRBV20-1 to TRBJ2-3, with unresolved D. Germline loops: CDR1 DFQATT, CDR2 SNEGSKA (reference sequence). Trimming stripped 6 bases from V and 3 bases from J, with 16 bases between. This CDR3 spans 14 amino acids. CDR3 amino acids: CSARHQWLTDTQYF. The CDR3 DNA follows: TGCAGTGCCCGCCACCAGTGGTTGACAGATACGCAGTATTTT.

This clonotype appeared many times. This chain links TRBV20-1 with TRBJ1-1, with a tentative D call TRBD1 (5 bases). The CDR3 is 11 residues long. V lost 3 bases, J lost 6 bases, and 8 bases lay in between. Germline CDR1 DFQATT, CDR2 SNEGSKA (reference sequence). CDR3 protein: CSASPRAEAFF. In nucleotides, the CDR3 is TGCAGTGCTAGTCCCAGGGCTGAAGCTTTCTTT.

This clonotype was observed at least ten times. Here the CDR3 DNA reads TGCAGTGCTCCCGGAAGACAGGGGGCGAAAGGCTACACCTTC. Protein sequence: CSAPGRQGAKGYTF. The chain links TRBV20-1 to TRBJ1-2; the match to TRBD1 covers 10 bases. V was pared by 5 bases and J by 8 bases, with 11 bases of the junction left unmatched. The germline gives CDR1 DFQATT, CDR2 SNEGSKA (reference sequence). CDR3 length: 14 amino acids.